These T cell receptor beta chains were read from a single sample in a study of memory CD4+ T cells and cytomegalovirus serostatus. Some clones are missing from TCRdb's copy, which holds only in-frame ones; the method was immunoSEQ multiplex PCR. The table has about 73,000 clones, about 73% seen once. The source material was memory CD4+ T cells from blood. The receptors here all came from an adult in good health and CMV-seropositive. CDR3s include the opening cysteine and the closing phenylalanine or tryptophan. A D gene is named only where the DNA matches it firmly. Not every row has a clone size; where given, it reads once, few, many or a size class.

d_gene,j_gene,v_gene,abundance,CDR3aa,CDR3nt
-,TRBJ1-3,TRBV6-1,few,CASSVFVVRETIYF,TGTGCCAGCAGTGTTTTCGTTGTAAGAGAGACCATATATTTT
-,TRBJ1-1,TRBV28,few,CASADREAFF,TGTGCCAGCGCGGATAGGGAAGCTTTCTTT
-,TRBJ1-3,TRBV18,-,CASSPEVQGGGNTIYF,TGTGCCAGCTCACCGGAGGTGCAGGGCGGAGGAAACACCATATATTTT
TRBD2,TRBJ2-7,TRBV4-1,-,CASSHPLAGGSYEQYF,TGCGCCAGCAGCCACCCCCTAGCGGGGGGCTCCTACGAGCAGTACTTC
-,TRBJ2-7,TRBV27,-,CASSLDYSYEQYF,TGTGCCAGCAGCTTAGACTACTCCTACGAGCAGTACTTC
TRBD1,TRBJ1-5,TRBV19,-,CASSIGLTGQPNQPQHF,TGTGCCAGTAGTATAGGTCTTACGGGACAGCCCAATCAGCCCCAGCATTTT
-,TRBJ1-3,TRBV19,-,CASSISQAATGNTIYF,TGTGCCAGTAGCATCTCCCAGGCAGCTACTGGAAACACCATATATTTT
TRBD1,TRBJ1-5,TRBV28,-,CASSLRTGMGAQPQHF,TGTGCCAGCAGTTTGCGGACAGGGATGGGTGCTCAGCCCCAGCATTTT
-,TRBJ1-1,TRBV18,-,CASSLGTRNTEAFF,TGTGCCAGCTCACTTGGGACAAGAAACACTGAAGCTTTCTTT
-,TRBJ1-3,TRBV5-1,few,CASSLGGSAGNTIYF,TGCGCCAGCAGCTTGGGAGGGAGCGCTGGAAACACCATATATTTT
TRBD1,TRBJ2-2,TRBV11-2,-,CASGLPPGQGWTGELFF,TGTGCCAGCGGGTTGCCTCCGGGACAGGGTTGGACCGGGGAGCTGTTTTTT
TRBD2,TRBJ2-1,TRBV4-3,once,CASSLSGINNEQFF,TGCGCCAGCAGCCTTAGCGGGATAAATAATGAGCAGTTCTTC
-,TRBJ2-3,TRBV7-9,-,CASSRDVTTQYF,TGTGCCAGCAGCCGAGACGTCACTACGCAGTATTTT
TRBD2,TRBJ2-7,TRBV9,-,CASSPKAGIYEQYF,TGTGCCAGCAGCCCCAAAGCGGGGATCTACGAGCAGTACTTC
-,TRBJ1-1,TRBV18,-,CASSPGEEAFF,TGTGCCAGCTCACCTGGGGAGGAAGCTTTCTTT
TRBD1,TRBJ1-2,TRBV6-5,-,CASSPYDREDGYTF,TGTGCCAGCAGTCCATACGACAGGGAAGACGGCTACACCTTC
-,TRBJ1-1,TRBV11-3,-,CASSPRQSVAEAFF,TGTGCCAGCAGCCCGCGACAGTCGGTGGCTGAAGCTTTCTTT
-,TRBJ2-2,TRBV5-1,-,CALRAKGRNTGELFF,TGCGCCTTACGGGCGAAGGGGCGAAACACCGGGGAGCTGTTTTTT
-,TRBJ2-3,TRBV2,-,CASSLGEEGDTQYF,TGTGCCAGCAGTCTAGGTGAGGAGGGAGATACGCAGTATTTT
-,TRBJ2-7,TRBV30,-,CAWSVRDGWGQRHTYEQYF,TGTGCCTGGAGTGTACGTGATGGTTGGGGCCAGAGGCACACCTACGAGCAGTACTTC
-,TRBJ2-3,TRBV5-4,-,CASSRWVGRGTDTQYF,TGTGCCAGCAGCCGGTGGGTAGGCAGGGGCACAGATACGCAGTATTTT
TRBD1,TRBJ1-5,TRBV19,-,CASSVSTGGNQPQHF,TGTGCCAGTAGTGTCTCTACAGGGGGCAATCAGCCCCAGCATTTT
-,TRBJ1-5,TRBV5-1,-,CASSLEGEQPQHF,TGCGCCAGCAGCTTGGAGGGAGAGCAGCCCCAGCATTTT
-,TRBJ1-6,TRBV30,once,CAWSVRQGDSPLHF,TGTGCCTGGAGTGTCCGGCAGGGCGATTCACCCCTCCACTTT
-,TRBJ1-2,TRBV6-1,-,CATKTRAGYTF,TGTGCCACCAAGACACGGGCAGGCTACACCTTC
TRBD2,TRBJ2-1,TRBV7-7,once,CASSPGTSSQNEQFF,TGTGCTAGCAGCCCGGGGACTAGCTCCCAGAATGAGCAGTTCTTC
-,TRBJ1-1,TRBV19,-,CASSIRQGLGLTEAFF,TGTGCCAGTAGTATAAGGCAGGGTTTGGGTTTGACTGAAGCTTTCTTT
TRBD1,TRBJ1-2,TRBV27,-,CASRMGLGFGTGGYTF,TGTGCCAGCAGGATGGGTCTCGGGTTCGGGACAGGGGGCTACACCTTC
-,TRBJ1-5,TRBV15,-,CATSDGSHLNQPQHF,TGTGCCACCAGCGATGGCAGCCACCTCAATCAGCCCCAGCATTTT
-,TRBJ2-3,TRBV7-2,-,CASSPQGTDTQYF,TGTGCCAGCAGCCCCCAGGGCACAGATACGCAGTATTTT
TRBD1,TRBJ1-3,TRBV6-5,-,CASRGQLGNTIYF,TGTGCCAGCAGGGGACAGCTTGGAAACACCATATATTTT
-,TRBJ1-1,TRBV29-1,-,CSVDSQAGAFF,TGCAGCGTTGACTCGCAAGCAGGAGCTTTCTTT
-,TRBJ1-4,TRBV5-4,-,CASSPRTGNEKLFF,TGTGCCAGCAGCCCCCGGACGGGAAATGAAAAACTGTTTTTT
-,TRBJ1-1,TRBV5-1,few,CASSFTGGSDTEAFF,TGCGCCAGCAGCTTTACGGGGGGCAGCGACACTGAAGCTTTCTTT
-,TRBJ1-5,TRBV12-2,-,CASRFSSRGRTQPQHF,TGTGCAAGTCGCTTCTCGTCTAGGGGGCGTACTCAGCCCCAGCATTTT
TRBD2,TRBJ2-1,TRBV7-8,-,CASLGLAGFNEQFF,TGTGCCAGCTTGGGACTAGCGGGATTCAATGAGCAGTTCTTC
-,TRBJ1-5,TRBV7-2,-,CASSLGNQPQHF,TGTGCCAGCAGCTTAGGCAATCAGCCCCAGCATTTT
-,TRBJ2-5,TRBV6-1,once,CASSDLGGGWETQYF,TGTGCCAGCAGTGACTTGGGAGGGGGCTGGGAGACCCAGTACTTC
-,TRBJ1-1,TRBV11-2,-,CASSTTGNTEAFF,TGTGCCAGCAGCACGACAGGGAACACTGAAGCTTTCTTT
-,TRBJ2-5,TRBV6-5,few,CASSRIGWETQYF,TGTGCCAGCAGTCGAATAGGGTGGGAGACCCAGTACTTC
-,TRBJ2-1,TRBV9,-,CASSATYYNEQFF,TGTGCCAGCAGCGCCACATACTACAATGAGCAGTTCTTC
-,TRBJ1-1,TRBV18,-,CASSPDRGFQAFF,TGTGCCAGCTCACCGGACCGAGGGTTCCAAGCTTTCTTT
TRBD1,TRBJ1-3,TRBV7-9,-,CASSRTGEGGNTIYF,TGTGCCAGCAGTCGGACAGGGGAAGGTGGAAACACCATATATTTT
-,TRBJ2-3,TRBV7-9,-,CASSLAGLWQYF,TGTGCCAGCAGCTTAGCGGGGCTGTGGCAGTATTTT
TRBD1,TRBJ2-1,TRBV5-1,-,CASSGTGDSYNEQFF,TGCGCCAGCAGCGGGACAGGAGACTCCTACAATGAGCAGTTCTTC
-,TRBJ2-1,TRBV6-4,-,CASSDSPLGSYNEQFF,TGTGCCAGCAGTGACTCCCCCCTTGGCTCCTACAATGAGCAGTTCTTC
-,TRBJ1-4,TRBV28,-,CATSPYNEKLFF,TGTGCCACCTCACCCTACAATGAAAAACTGTTTTTT
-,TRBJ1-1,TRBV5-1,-,CASSLVAIGAEAFF,TGCGCCAGCAGCTTGGTGGCCATCGGCGCTGAAGCTTTCTTT
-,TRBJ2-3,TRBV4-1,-,CASSQVDLVSVDTQYF,TGCGCCAGCAGCCAAGTTGATTTAGTTAGTGTGGATACGCAGTATTTT
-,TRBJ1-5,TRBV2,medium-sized,CASSTAGPQHF,TGTGCCAGCAGCACCGCAGGGCCCCAGCATTTT
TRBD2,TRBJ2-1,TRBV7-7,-,CASSLGRGGQNEQFF,TGTGCTAGCAGCTTAGGGCGGGGGGGCCAGAATGAGCAGTTCTTC
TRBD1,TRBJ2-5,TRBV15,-,CATSRDRGQIETQYF,TGTGCCACCAGCAGAGATCGGGGACAGATAGAGACCCAGTACTTC
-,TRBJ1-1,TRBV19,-,CASSPRGDTEAFF,TGTGCCAGTAGTCCTAGGGGGGACACTGAAGCTTTCTTT